This T cell receptor (beta chain) emerged from a study of tumor and adjacent non-tumor tissue in lung cancer. Study information: Patients were aged roughly 31 to 76, fewer than twelve men and about 5 women, stage I to III. On average, productive TCRbeta reads reached about 4.2 million per sample.

Per germline, CDR1 SGHDT and CDR2 YYEEEE. The germline V and J ends were trimmed by 4 bases and 5 bases, with 12 bases remaining between them. The CDR3 is made up of 14 amino acids. This sample's RNA came from whole unsorted tissue. TCRbeta libraries were built with three rounds of nested PCR, modified from ARM-PCR. From the multiplex PCR reads, TCRdb called clonotypes with MiXCR, one entry per CDR3 protein. Here the sample spans about 200,000 distinct CDR3 sequences, over 55% being singletons. A few counts support this clonotype. Its antigen remains unidentified. General study results and limits: Top 100 clones took a larger repertoire share in normal lung. Shorter survival was associated with higher TCR diversity in tumors.

Sequenced: lung tumor tissue. The chain uses TRBV5-6 and TRBJ2-2; D remains ambiguous. The receptor comes from a man between 60 and 70 years old with non-small cell lung cancer. The CDR3 DNA follows: TGTGCCAGCAGCGGTCGCTTACCTACCGGGGAGCTGTTTTTT. The encoded protein is CASSGRLPTGELFF.